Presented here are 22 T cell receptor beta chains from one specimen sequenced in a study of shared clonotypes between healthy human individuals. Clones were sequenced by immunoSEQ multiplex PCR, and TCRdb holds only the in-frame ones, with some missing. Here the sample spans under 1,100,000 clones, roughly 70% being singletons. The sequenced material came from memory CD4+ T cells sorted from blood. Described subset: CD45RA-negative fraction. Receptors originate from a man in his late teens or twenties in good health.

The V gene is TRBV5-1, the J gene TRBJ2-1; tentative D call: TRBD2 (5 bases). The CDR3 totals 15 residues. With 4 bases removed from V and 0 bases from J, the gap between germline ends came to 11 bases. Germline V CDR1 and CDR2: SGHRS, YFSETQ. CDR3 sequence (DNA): TGCGCCAGCAGCCCGGACGGGAACTCCTACAATGAGCAGTTCTTC. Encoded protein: CASSPDGNSYNEQFF. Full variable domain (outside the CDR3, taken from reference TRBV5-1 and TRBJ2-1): KAGVTQTPRYLIKTRGQQVTLSCSPISGHRSVSWYQQTPGQGLQFLFEYFSETQRNKGNFPGRFSGRQFSNSRSEMNVSTLELGDSALYLCASSPDGNSYNEQFFGPGTRLTVL.

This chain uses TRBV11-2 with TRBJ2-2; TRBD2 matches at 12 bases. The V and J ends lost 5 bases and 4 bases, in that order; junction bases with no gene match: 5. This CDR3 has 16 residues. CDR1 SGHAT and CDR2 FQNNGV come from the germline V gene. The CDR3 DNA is TGTGCCAGCAGCCGACTAGCGGGAGTGGGCACCGGGGAGCTGTTTTTT. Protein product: CASSRLAGVGTGELFF.

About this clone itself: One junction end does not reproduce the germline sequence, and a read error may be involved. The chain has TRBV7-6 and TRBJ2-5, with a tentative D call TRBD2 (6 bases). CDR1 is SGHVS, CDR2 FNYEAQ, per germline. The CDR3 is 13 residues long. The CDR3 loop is CASSLAYQETQYF. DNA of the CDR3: TGTGCCAGCAGCCTAGCGTACCAAGAGACCCAGTACTTC.

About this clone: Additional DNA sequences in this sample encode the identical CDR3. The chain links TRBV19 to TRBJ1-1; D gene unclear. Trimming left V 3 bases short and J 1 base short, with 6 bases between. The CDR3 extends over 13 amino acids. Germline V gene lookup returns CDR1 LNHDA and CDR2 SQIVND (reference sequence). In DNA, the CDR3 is TGTGCCAGTAGTATCCGAGAGAACACTGAAGCTTTCTTT. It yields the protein CASSIRENTEAFF.

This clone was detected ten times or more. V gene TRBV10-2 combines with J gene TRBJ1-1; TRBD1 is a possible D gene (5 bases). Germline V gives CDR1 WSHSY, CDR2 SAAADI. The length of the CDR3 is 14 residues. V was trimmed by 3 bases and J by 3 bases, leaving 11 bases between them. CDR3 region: CASSESGGDTEAFF. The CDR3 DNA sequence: TGCGCCAGCAGTGAATCGGGGGGAGACACTGAAGCTTTCTTT.

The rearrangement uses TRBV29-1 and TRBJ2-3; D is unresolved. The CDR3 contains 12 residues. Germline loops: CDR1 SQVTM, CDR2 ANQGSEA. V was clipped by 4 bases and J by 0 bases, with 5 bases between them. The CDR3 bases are TGCAGCGTTGGTTTAAGCACAGATACGCAGTATTTT. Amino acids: CSVGLSTDTQYF.

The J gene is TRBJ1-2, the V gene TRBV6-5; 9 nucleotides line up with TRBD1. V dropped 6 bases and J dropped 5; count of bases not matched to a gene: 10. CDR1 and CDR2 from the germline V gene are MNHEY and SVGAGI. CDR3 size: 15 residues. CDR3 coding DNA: TGTGCCAGCAGCGATCCCGGGACAGGGAATTATGGCTACACCTTC. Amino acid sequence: CASSDPGTGNYGYTF.

CDR3 region: CASSAGQGGYTF. The CDR3 nucleotides are TGTGCCAGCAGTGCGGGACAGGGCGGCTACACCTTC. The gene calls are TRBV6-1 and TRBJ1-2; 9 bases map to TRBD1. The germline V gene has CDR1 MNHNS and CDR2 SASEGT. The CDR3 is 12 residues long. V dropped 4 bases and J dropped 8; count of bases not matched to a gene: 2.

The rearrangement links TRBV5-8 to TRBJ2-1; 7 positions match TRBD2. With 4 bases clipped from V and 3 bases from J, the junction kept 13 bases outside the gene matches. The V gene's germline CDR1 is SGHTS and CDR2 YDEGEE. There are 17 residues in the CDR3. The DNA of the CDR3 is TGTGCCAGCAGCACCGGAGAAGCGGGAACGAACTACAATGAGCAGTTCTTC. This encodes CASSTGEAGTNYNEQFF.

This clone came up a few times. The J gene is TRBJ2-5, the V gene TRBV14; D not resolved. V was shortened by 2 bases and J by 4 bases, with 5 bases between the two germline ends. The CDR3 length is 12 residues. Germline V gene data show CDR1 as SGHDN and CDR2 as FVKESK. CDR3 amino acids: CASSQFVETQYF. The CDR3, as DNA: TGTGCCAGCAGCCAATTTGTAGAGACCCAGTACTTC. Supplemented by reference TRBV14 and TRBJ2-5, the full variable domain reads EAGVTQFPSHSVIEKGQTVTLRCDPISGHDNLYWYRRVMGKEIKFLLHFVKESKQDESGMPNNRFLAERTGGTYSTLKVQPAELEDSGVYFCASSQFVETQYFGPGTRLLVL.

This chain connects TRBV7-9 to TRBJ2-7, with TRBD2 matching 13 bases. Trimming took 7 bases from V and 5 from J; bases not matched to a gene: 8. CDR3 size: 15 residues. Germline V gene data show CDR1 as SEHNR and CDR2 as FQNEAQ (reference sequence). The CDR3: CASISGGLAGNEQYF. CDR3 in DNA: TGTGCCAGCATATCAGGGGGACTAGCGGGAAACGAGCAGTACTTC.

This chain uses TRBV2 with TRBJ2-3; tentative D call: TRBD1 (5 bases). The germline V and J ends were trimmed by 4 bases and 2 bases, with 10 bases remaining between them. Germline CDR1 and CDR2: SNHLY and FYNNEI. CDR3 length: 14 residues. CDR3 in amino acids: CASSVQGTTDTQYF. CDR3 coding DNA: TGTGCCAGCAGTGTTCAGGGAACCACAGATACGCAGTATTTT.

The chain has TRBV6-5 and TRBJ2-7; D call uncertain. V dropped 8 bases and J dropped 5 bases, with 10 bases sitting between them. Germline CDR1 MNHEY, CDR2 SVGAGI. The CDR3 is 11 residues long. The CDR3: CASGVVHEQYF. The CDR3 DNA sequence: TGTGCCAGCGGCGTCGTCCACGAGCAGTACTTC.

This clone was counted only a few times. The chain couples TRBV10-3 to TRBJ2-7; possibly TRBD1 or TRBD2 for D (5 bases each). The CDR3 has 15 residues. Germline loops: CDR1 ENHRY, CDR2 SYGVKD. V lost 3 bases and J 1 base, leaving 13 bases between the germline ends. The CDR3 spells CAISDLGTASYEQYF. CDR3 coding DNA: TGTGCCATCAGTGATCTGGGGACCGCATCCTACGAGCAGTACTTC.

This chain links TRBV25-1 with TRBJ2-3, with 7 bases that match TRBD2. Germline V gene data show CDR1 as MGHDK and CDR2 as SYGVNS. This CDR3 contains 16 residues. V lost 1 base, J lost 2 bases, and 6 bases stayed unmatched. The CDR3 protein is CASSESGGGVTDTQYF. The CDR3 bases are TGTGCCAGCAGTGAATCTGGCGGGGGAGTCACAGATACGCAGTATTTT.

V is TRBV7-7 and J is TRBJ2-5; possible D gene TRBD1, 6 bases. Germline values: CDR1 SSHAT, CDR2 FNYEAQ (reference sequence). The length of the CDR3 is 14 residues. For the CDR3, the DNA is TGTGCTGGCAGCCAATGGGGGCAGGGTGAGACCCAGTACTTC. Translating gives CAGSQWGQGETQYF.

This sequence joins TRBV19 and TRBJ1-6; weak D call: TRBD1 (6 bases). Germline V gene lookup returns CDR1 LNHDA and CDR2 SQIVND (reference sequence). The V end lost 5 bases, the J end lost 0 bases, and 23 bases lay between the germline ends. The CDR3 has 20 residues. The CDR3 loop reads CASSAHPGQTSSSYNSPLHF. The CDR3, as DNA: TGTGCCAGTAGTGCGCACCCCGGACAGACAAGTAGCTCCTATAATTCACCCCTCCACTTT.

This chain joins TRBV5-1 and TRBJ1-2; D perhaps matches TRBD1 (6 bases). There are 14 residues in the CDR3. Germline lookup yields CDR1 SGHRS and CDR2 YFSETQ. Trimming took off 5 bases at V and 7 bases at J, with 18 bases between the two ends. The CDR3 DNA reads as TGCGCCAGCAGGCCCGGGACACCAAGCCCTGGCTACACCTTC. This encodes CASRPGTPSPGYTF.

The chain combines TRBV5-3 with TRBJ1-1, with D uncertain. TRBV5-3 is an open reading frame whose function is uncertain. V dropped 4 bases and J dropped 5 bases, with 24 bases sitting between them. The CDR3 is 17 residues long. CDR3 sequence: CARSRIRRAGYGTEAFF. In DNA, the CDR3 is TGTGCCAGAAGCCGTATTCGACGTGCGGGTTACGGTACTGAAGCTTTCTTT.

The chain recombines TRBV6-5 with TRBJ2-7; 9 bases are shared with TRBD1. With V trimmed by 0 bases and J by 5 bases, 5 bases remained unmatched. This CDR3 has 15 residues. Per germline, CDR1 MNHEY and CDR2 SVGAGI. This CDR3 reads CASSYSRDRDHEQYF. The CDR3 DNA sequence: TGTGCCAGCAGTTACTCACGGGACAGGGACCACGAGCAGTACTTC.

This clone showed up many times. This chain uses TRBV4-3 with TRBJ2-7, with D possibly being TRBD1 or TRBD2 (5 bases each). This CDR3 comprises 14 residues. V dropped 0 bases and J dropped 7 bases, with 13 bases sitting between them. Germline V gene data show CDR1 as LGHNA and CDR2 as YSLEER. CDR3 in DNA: TGCGCCAGCAGCCAAGATTATGGGGGACGTGAGCAGTACTTC. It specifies CASSQDYGGREQYF.

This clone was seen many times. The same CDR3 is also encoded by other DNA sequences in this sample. CDR3 DNA sequence: TGCGCCAGCAGCTTGGGTAGTAGCGGCTACGAGCAGTACTTC. It encodes CASSLGSSGYEQYF. V and J are TRBV5-1 and TRBJ2-7; weak D call: TRBD2 (6 bases). Germline V CDR1 and CDR2: SGHRS, YFSETQ. The V and J ends lost 0 bases and 3 bases respectively, with 10 bases between them. This CDR3 is 14 amino acids long. Drawing the rest from reference TRBV5-1 and TRBJ2-7, the complete variable domain is KAGVTQTPRYLIKTRGQQVTLSCSPISGHRSVSWYQQTPGQGLQFLFEYFSETQRNKGNFPGRFSGRQFSNSRSEMNVSTLELGDSALYLCASSLGSSGYEQYFGPGTRLTVT.